Presented here are 32 T cell receptor beta chains from one specimen sequenced in a study of beta chain features in type 1 diabetes. Since all of the isolated RNA was reverse transcribed, expressed TCRB transcripts were what got sequenced. The method was immunoSEQ multiplex PCR; TCRdb's version includes in-frame clones alone and lacks a portion of them. The sample records about 230,000 clones, over 7.5% being singletons. Sequences were obtained from naive CD4+ T cells from blood. Source of these receptors: a woman in her late teens or twenties in good health.

This clone was picked up a small number of times. V is TRBV15 and J is TRBJ2-3; the D is unclear. The CDR3 is 14 amino acids. Trimming removed 0 bases at V and 3 bases at J, with 7 bases between. The germline gives CDR1 LNHNV, CDR2 YYDKDF (reference sequence). The CDR3 loop is CATSRDRVTDTQYF. CDR3 DNA: TGTGCCACCAGCAGAGATCGAGTGACAGATACGCAGTATTTT.

The chain links TRBV5-1 to TRBJ2-5, with D hard to call. The germline V and J ends were trimmed by 0 bases and 4 bases, with 10 bases remaining between them. Germline CDR1 reads SGHRS; CDR2 reads YFSETQ. The CDR3 extends over 14 amino acids. CDR3 nucleotide sequence: TGCGCCAGCAGCTTGGCGCGCATTTCAGAGACCCAGTACTTC. Protein product: CASSLARISETQYF.

The rearrangement joins TRBV30 to TRBJ1-2; 11 bases map to TRBD1. Germline lookup yields CDR1 GTSNPN and CDR2 SVGIG (reference sequence). The ends lost 3 bases at V and 7 bases at J; junction bases unmatched: 1. CDR3 length equals 12 residues. CDR3 in DNA: TGTGCCTGGAGCGGACAGGGGGCTGGCTACACCTTC. Protein sequence: CAWSGQGAGYTF.

The rearrangement links TRBV2 to TRBJ1-2, with TRBD1 matching 7 bases. V was clipped by 4 bases and J by 6 bases; unmatched bases: 11. Germline-derived CDR1 and CDR2 are SNHLY and FYNNEI. The length of the CDR3 is 15 residues. The CDR3 spells CASSVMGTVSDGYTF. The CDR3 region has the DNA TGTGCCAGCAGTGTTATGGGGACAGTCTCGGATGGCTACACCTTC.

J is TRBJ2-5 and V is TRBV5-4, with D perhaps matching TRBD2 (6 bases). Trimming took off 4 bases at V and 1 base at J, with 11 bases between the two ends. Germline CDR1 and CDR2: SGHNT and YYREEE (reference sequence). The CDR3 runs 14 residues. The CDR3 here is CASSPRDFQETQYF. CDR3 in DNA: TGTGCCAGCAGCCCCCGGGACTTCCAAGAGACCCAGTACTTC.

This clone was counted only a few times. The CDR3 region has the DNA TGTGCCAGCAGTTACCCGCCGGGACTAGCGACCGTGGAGCAGTTCTTC. Its protein product is CASSYPPGLATVEQFF. This chain uses TRBV6-6 with TRBJ2-1; 10 bases fit TRBD2. The V gene end was trimmed by 2 bases and the J gene end by 10 bases; junction bases not matched to a gene: 11. The CDR3 totals 16 residues. Germline CDR1 reads MNHNY; CDR2 reads SVGAGI (reference sequence).

The J gene is TRBJ1-5, the V gene TRBV30; no firm D call. Looked up from germline, CDR1 is GTSNPN and CDR2 is SVGIG (reference sequence). V was pared by 1 base and J by 4 bases, with 11 bases between. This CDR3 has 14 residues. In nucleotides, the CDR3 is TGTGCCTGGAGTGGGGCCCGTTCGAATCAGCCCCAGCATTTT. It translates to CAWSGARSNQPQHF.

The chain employs TRBV7-2 and TRBJ2-1, with 8 positions matching TRBD1. Germline trimming cut 1 base from V and 5 bases from J; bases unmatched to any gene: 4. This CDR3 is built from 15 residues. From germline, CDR1 is SGHTA and CDR2 FQGNSA. The CDR3 spells CASSLGLTGDNEQFF. The CDR3 coding sequence is TGTGCCAGCAGCTTAGGACTGACAGGGGACAATGAGCAGTTCTTC.

A few counts support this clone. V gene TRBV7-9 combines with J gene TRBJ2-7; D ambiguous. V gave up 2 bases and J gave up 2 bases, with 19 bases separating them. The CDR3 is 17 residues long. From germline, CDR1 is SEHNR and CDR2 FQNEAQ (reference sequence). CDR3 region: CASSLTPSGLITYEQYF. The CDR3 bases are TGTGCCAGCAGCTTAACCCCCTCCGGTCTCATTACCTACGAGCAGTACTTC.

This clone was observed a few times. This chain joins TRBV19 and TRBJ1-1; 9 positions match TRBD1. With V trimmed by 6 bases and J by 6 bases, 8 bases remained unmatched. CDR1 is LNHDA and CDR2 is SQIVND in the germline V gene (reference sequence). This CDR3 has 14 residues. The DNA for the CDR3 is TGTGCCAGTAGCACACAGGGGGCGATCGCTGAAGCTTTCTTT. This sequence encodes CASSTQGAIAEAFF.

This clone was recorded a few times. This chain uses TRBV5-4 with TRBJ2-1; 11 bases are shared with TRBD2. The V gene end was trimmed by 2 bases and the J gene end by 8 bases; junction bases not matched to a gene: 9. CDR1 and CDR2 from the germline V gene are SGHNT and YYREEE (reference sequence). The CDR3 has 16 amino acids. CDR3 in amino acids: CASSLGASGRLYEQFF. CDR3 DNA sequence: TGTGCCAGCAGCTTAGGTGCTAGCGGGAGGCTCTATGAGCAGTTCTTC.

The table lists this clone with a few counts. The V and J genes are TRBV5-8 and TRBJ1-4; tentatively, D is TRBD1 (6 bases). The germline V gene encodes CDR1 SGHTS and CDR2 YDEGEE. The CDR3 is 15 amino acids. The V end lost 4 bases, the J end lost 8 bases, and 18 bases lay between the germline ends. CDR3 bases: TGTGCCAGCAGCCAAGGGACACTGATCGAGGAAAAACTGTTTTTT. It translates to CASSQGTLIEEKLFF.

This clone has more than one count but fewer than ten. J is TRBJ1-3 and V is TRBV5-6; the D is unclear. V was clipped by 1 base and J by 8 bases, with 10 bases between them. Germline values: CDR1 SGHDT, CDR2 YYEEEE. CDR3 length equals 13 residues. CDR3 nucleotide sequence: TGTGCCAGCAGCTTGTGGAAAGGAGACACCATATATTTT. Residues: CASSLWKGDTIYF.

This clone was observed at least ten times. The J gene is TRBJ2-1, the V gene TRBV30; 7 nucleotides line up with TRBD1. The trim removed 4 bases at V and 0 bases at J, leaving 6 bases unmatched. The germline CDR1 and CDR2 sequences are GTSNPN and SVGIG (reference sequence). The CDR3 extends over 15 amino acids. CDR3 sequence: CAWNSGQSSYNEQFF. CDR3 sequence (DNA): TGTGCCTGGAACTCGGGACAGAGCTCCTACAATGAGCAGTTCTTC.

This clone was counted only a few times. CDR3 DNA: TGTGCCTGGAGGGGGAACAGGGACGGGCAGTTCTTC. It specifies CAWRGNRDGQFF. This chain links TRBV30 with TRBJ2-1, with TRBD1 as a possible D gene (6 bases). Germline V gene sequence: CDR1 GTSNPN, CDR2 SVGIG (reference sequence). V was trimmed by 3 bases and J by 12 bases, leaving 15 bases between them. The CDR3 consists of 12 residues.

This clone turned up a few times. This chain links TRBV4-3 with TRBJ2-7; maybe TRBD1 (5 bases). In germline, CDR1 is LGHNA, CDR2 YSLEER. Trimming shortened V by 0 bases and J by 0 bases, and 12 bases separated the two germline ends. The CDR3 is 16 residues long. The CDR3 region is CASSQEWGSTSYEQYF. In nucleotides, the CDR3 is TGCGCCAGCAGCCAAGAGTGGGGCTCCACCTCCTACGAGCAGTACTTC.

This clone has a count of ten or more. The V and J genes are TRBV7-9 and TRBJ2-7; D perhaps matches TRBD2 (5 bases). The CDR3 covers 16 residues. Trimming removed 5 bases from V and 5 bases from J, with 22 bases in between. Germline values: CDR1 SEHNR, CDR2 FQNEAQ (reference sequence). The CDR3 DNA follows: TGTGCCAGCAGCCGGATTCTCGGCCCAGAGGGCGACGAGCAGTACTTC. This encodes CASSRILGPEGDEQYF.

The chain carries TRBV30 and TRBJ2-7, with 8 bases that match TRBD1. V gave up 0 bases and J gave up 2 bases; unmatched junction bases: 6. The V gene's germline CDR1 is GTSNPN and CDR2 SVGIG (reference sequence). The CDR3 has 15 residues. The CDR3 DNA sequence: TGTGCCTGGAGTGTATACAGGGGGGTTACCTACGAGCAGTACTTC. This encodes CAWSVYRGVTYEQYF. The whole variable domain, filled in from reference TRBV30 and TRBJ2-7, reads SQTIHQWPATLVQPVGSPLSLECTVEGTSNPNLYWYRQAAGRGLQLLFYSVGIGQISSEVPQNLSASRPQDRQFILSSKKLLLSDSGFYLCAWSVYRGVTYEQYFGPGTRLTVT.

This clone was counted a few times. This chain links TRBV5-1 with TRBJ2-5, with 13 nucleotides matching TRBD2. The ends lost 2 bases at V and 5 bases at J; junction bases unmatched: 3. This CDR3 is built from 15 residues. Germline CDR1 SGHRS, CDR2 YFSETQ. The CDR3 nucleotides are TGCGCCAGCAGCTTTGGACTAGCGGGGGCGGAGACCCAGTACTTC. Amino acid sequence: CASSFGLAGAETQYF.

V and J are TRBV30 and TRBJ2-1, with a possible D match to TRBD2 (5 bases). Trimming pared 3 bases from V and 14 bases from J, leaving 17 bases between. Looked up from germline, CDR1 is GTSNPN and CDR2 is SVGIG (reference sequence). The CDR3 sequence is 12 residues long. In nucleotides, the CDR3 is TGTGCCTGGAGCCTTGTGAGAGGGTACGAGTTCTTC. Translated: CAWSLVRGYEFF.

This clone appeared a few times. The chain has TRBV2 and TRBJ1-5; 9 bases match TRBD1. The J segment lost 1 base and the V segment lost 6 bases, leaving 16 bases of the junction unmatched. The germline V gene encodes CDR1 SNHLY and CDR2 FYNNEI. The CDR3 totals 19 residues. CDR3 residues: CASSNRRDREFGSNQPQHF. The DNA of the CDR3 is TGTGCCAGCAGCAACCGCCGGGACAGGGAATTTGGGAGCAATCAGCCCCAGCATTTT.

V gene TRBV5-4 combines with J gene TRBJ1-2; 10 nucleotides agree with TRBD1. Germline-derived CDR1 and CDR2 are SGHNT and YYREEE (reference sequence). V lost 4 bases, J lost 3 bases, and 3 bases stayed unmatched. The CDR3 has 14 amino acids. CDR3 DNA sequence: TGTGCCAGCAGCCTGGACAGGGGGGACTATGGCTACACCTTC. This encodes CASSLDRGDYGYTF. Supplemented by reference TRBV5-4 and TRBJ1-2, the full variable domain reads ETGVTQSPTHLIKTRGQQVTLRCSSQSGHNTVSWYQQALGQGPQFIFQYYREEENGRGNFPPRFSGLQFPNYSSELNVNALELDDSALYLCASSLDRGDYGYTFGSGTRLTVV.

This clone was seen repeatedly, ten times or more. The chain combines TRBV7-9 with TRBJ2-7; no firm D call. The CDR3 is 14 amino acids. Trimming stripped 4 bases from V and 0 bases from J, with 10 bases between. Germline CDR1 SEHNR, CDR2 FQNEAQ (reference sequence). CDR3 amino acids: CASSWLASSYEQYF. The CDR3, as DNA: TGTGCCAGCAGCTGGTTAGCTAGCTCCTACGAGCAGTACTTC. Using reference TRBV7-9 and TRBJ2-7 for the parts outside the CDR3, the full variable domain is DTGVSQNPRHKITKRGQNVTFRCDPISEHNRLYWYRQTLGQGPEFLTYFQNEAQLEKSRLLSDRFSAERPKGSFSTLEIQRTEQGDSAMYLCASSWLASSYEQYFGPGTRLTVT.

This clone was counted only a few times. The chain uses TRBV11-2 and TRBJ2-5; TRBD2 aligns across 7 bases. The CDR3 extends over 15 amino acids. The V and J ends lost 4 bases and 3 bases, in that order; junction bases with no gene match: 8. The germline CDR1 and CDR2 sequences are SGHAT and FQNNGV. Here the CDR3 DNA reads TGTGCCAGCAGCTCTTCTAGCGGCCCGGAAGAGACCCAGTACTTC. This translates into CASSSSSGPEETQYF.

This clone was seen more than once but under ten times. J is TRBJ2-3 and V is TRBV28, with TRBD1 matching 7 bases. CDR1 and CDR2 (germline): MDHEN, SYDVKM. There are 13 residues in the CDR3. V was pared by 7 bases and J by 4 bases, with 5 bases of the junction left unmatched. Written as DNA, the CDR3 is TGTGCCAGCAAGGGACAGATTCCAGATACGCAGTATTTT. Encoded protein: CASKGQIPDTQYF.

V usage is TRBV7-2 and J usage is TRBJ2-5; the D gene is possibly TRBD1 (5 bases). V dropped 4 bases and J dropped 2 bases, with 14 bases sitting between them. CDR3 length equals 15 residues. The V gene's germline CDR1 is SGHTA and CDR2 FQGNSA. CDR3 nucleotides: TGTGCCAGCAGCTCCCTATGGACAACTCAAGAGACCCAGTACTTC. Its translation is CASSSLWTTQETQYF.

As concerns this clone: Other nucleotide sequences in the sample specify the same CDR3. The gene calls are TRBV20-1 and TRBJ1-1; D is undetermined. This CDR3 is built from 11 residues. CDR1 is DFQATT, CDR2 SNEGSKA, per germline (reference sequence). The V and J ends lost 3 bases and 2 bases respectively, with 4 bases between them. CDR3 nucleotides: TGCAGTGCTAGGAGAAACACTGAAGCTTTCTTT. This sequence encodes CSARRNTEAFF.

The chain joins TRBV7-9 to TRBJ2-2, with D possibly being TRBD1 (6 bases). Germline-derived CDR1 and CDR2 are SEHNR and FQNEAQ (reference sequence). The CDR3 runs to 17 residues. V was trimmed by 6 bases and J by 1 base, leaving 18 bases between them. CDR3 sequence (DNA): TGTGCCAGCAGGTCAAAGTCCGGGACACTGAACACCGGGGAGCTGTTTTTT. Residues: CASRSKSGTLNTGELFF.

This rearrangement joins TRBV5-1 to TRBJ2-7, with D possibly being TRBD1 (6 bases). The V gene lost 3 bases and the J gene lost 1 base, with 14 bases spanning the gap. CDR3 length equals 15 residues. Germline assignment: CDR1 SGHRS and CDR2 YFSETQ. The CDR3 coding sequence is TGCGCCAGCAGCTCGCTCTATGACAGGTCCTACGAGCAGTACTTC. This codes for CASSSLYDRSYEQYF.

The sample holds a few counts of this clone. The chain combines TRBV11-2 with TRBJ2-5; a weak D match, TRBD2 (6 bases). The CDR3 loop spans 16 amino acids. Germline CDR1 SGHAT, CDR2 FQNNGV. V was cut by 0 bases and J by 7 bases, with 18 bases left in between. CDR3 amino acids: CASSLDLEAGSRTQYF. Here the CDR3 DNA reads TGTGCCAGCAGCTTAGATCTCGAGGCGGGGTCACGGACCCAGTACTTC.

This clone turned up a few times. The chain carries TRBV20-1 and TRBJ2-5; no firm D call. Germline assignment: CDR1 DFQATT and CDR2 SNEGSKA (reference sequence). The V end was cut by 6 bases, the J end by 5 bases, with 10 bases between. This CDR3 comprises 11 residues. CDR3 sequence reads: CSAPRKETQYF. For the CDR3, the DNA is TGCAGTGCCCCGAGAAAGGAGACCCAGTACTTC.

The V gene is TRBV7-6, the J gene TRBJ1-5; 7 nucleotides line up with TRBD1. CDR3 length equals 15 residues. V lost 1 base and J lost 2; bases outside the gene matches: 2. Germline CDR1 reads SGHVS; CDR2 reads FNYEAQ. In nucleotides, the CDR3 is TGTGCCAGCAGCTTAGGAGGGGGCGGCAATCAGCCCCAGCATTTT. This translates into CASSLGGGGNQPQHF.